One and the same sample provided the 17 T cell receptor beta chains below, sequenced in a study of T cell responses to AZD1222 COVID-19 vaccine. TCRdb's copy holds only in-frame clones and misses some; the assay was immunoSEQ multiplex PCR. Among roughly 120,000 clones listed, over 75% were seen once. The sequences come from peripheral blood, collected on day 0 of MenACWY control vaccination. The source is an adult in good health.

This CDR3 is CASSLLQVLGENTEAFF. CDR3 DNA: TGTGCCAGCAGCTTACTCCAGGTATTGGGTGAGAACACTGAAGCTTTCTTT. V usage is TRBV6-2 or TRBV6-3 and J usage is TRBJ1-1; no clear D gene. Trimming took 6 bases from V and 1 from J, leaving 21 bases between them. The CDR3 spans 17 residues. CDR1 and CDR2 from the germline V gene are MNHEY and SVGEGT.

Turning to this clone: One end of the junction varies from germline; a read error may be responsible. This chain uses TRBV6-1 with TRBJ2-7, with 12 bases that match TRBD2. This CDR3 is built from 16 residues. Germline V gene sequence: CDR1 MNHNS, CDR2 SASEGT. The CDR3 nucleotides read TGTGCCAGCAGTGAACTAGCGGGGGGGCACTCCCACGAGCAGTACTTC. Translating it yields CASSELAGGHSHEQYF.

This clone was counted a few times. The rearrangement uses TRBV11-2 and TRBJ1-2, with D perhaps matching TRBD1 (5 bases). CDR3 size: 13 residues. V was pared by 1 base and J by 5 bases, with 8 bases between. CDR1 and CDR2 from the germline V gene are SGHAT and FQNNGV. In DNA, the CDR3 is TGTGCCAGCAGCTTAGGACAGTCATATGGCTACACCTTC. Translation gives CASSLGQSYGYTF.

The chain has TRBV28 and TRBJ2-7; a weak D match, TRBD1 (6 bases). The germline V gene encodes CDR1 MDHEN and CDR2 SYDVKM. With 6 bases removed from V and 5 bases from J, the gap between germline ends came to 26 bases. The CDR3 has 17 residues. In nucleotides, the CDR3 is TGTGCCAGCAGGACCGGCGGCAGGGGACGCGGGTACCACGAGCAGTACTTC. Translation: CASRTGGRGRGYHEQYF.

This clone was seen a single time. The V and J genes are TRBV7-9 and TRBJ1-1; D possibly corresponds to TRBD1 (6 bases). In germline, CDR1 is SEHNR, CDR2 FQNEAQ (reference sequence). V lost 4 bases and J lost 4, with 10 bases in between. The CDR3 spans 13 residues. The chain's CDR3 is CASSWSRGTEAFF. In DNA, the CDR3 is TGTGCCAGCAGCTGGAGCAGGGGCACTGAAGCTTTCTTT.

The J gene is TRBJ1-1, the V gene TRBV7-9; D ambiguous. The CDR3 spans 17 residues. CDR1 SEHNR and CDR2 FQNEAQ come from the germline V gene (reference sequence). Trimming stripped 5 bases from V and 1 base from J, with 20 bases between. CDR3 sequence: CASSIRPLREENTEAFF. In nucleotides, the CDR3 is TGTGCCAGCAGCATCAGGCCCCTGCGGGAGGAGAACACTGAAGCTTTCTTT.

This clone appeared once. The chain recombines TRBV7-8 with TRBJ2-5; D possibly uses TRBD1 or TRBD2 (6 bases each). CDR3 length: 13 amino acids. The germline V and J ends were trimmed by 3 bases and 4 bases, with 9 bases remaining between them. Germline CDR1 SGHVS, CDR2 FQNEAQ. CDR3 nucleotide sequence: TGTGCCAGCAGCTTGAGGGGGGCAGAGACCCAGTACTTC. Its translation is CASSLRGAETQYF.

The V and J genes are TRBV3-1 (or the pseudogene TRBV3-2) and TRBJ2-3; 14 bases agree with TRBD2. V shed 4 bases, J shed 6 bases, and the junction held 0 bases outside the gene matches. This CDR3 has 14 residues. The V gene's germline CDR1 is LGHDT and CDR2 YNNKEL (reference sequence). CDR3 amino acids: CASSRTSGGDTQYF. The CDR3 nucleotides are TGTGCCAGCAGCCGGACTAGCGGGGGGGATACGCAGTATTTT.

The V gene is TRBV24-1, the J gene TRBJ2-2, with a weak D call TRBD2 (6 bases). CDR3 length equals 16 residues. Trimming took 9 bases from V and 5 from J, leaving 21 bases between them. Germline CDR1 reads KGHDR; CDR2 reads SFDVKD. Written as DNA, the CDR3 is TGTGCCACCCATTCTCAGGCGGGGAAGGAAACCGGGGAGCTGTTTTTT. This gives the protein CATHSQAGKETGELFF.

CDR3 bases: TGTGCCAGCAGTCCCCGGACAGGGGGCTTGGGGGTCTATGGCTACACCTTC. This codes for CASSPRTGGLGVYGYTF. The chain uses TRBV28 and TRBJ1-2; TRBD1 agrees at 11 bases. Germline lookup yields CDR1 MDHEN and CDR2 SYDVKM. The CDR3 extends over 17 amino acids. With 5 bases clipped from V and 4 bases from J, the junction kept 12 bases outside the gene matches.

About this clone itself: Other DNA sequences within the sample encode an identical CDR3. The chain carries TRBV24-1 and TRBJ2-2; 11 bases line up with TRBD1. Looked up from germline, CDR1 is KGHDR and CDR2 is SFDVKD. Losses at the gene ends were 3 bases for V and 1 base for J; bases not matched to a gene: 3. The CDR3 extends over 17 amino acids. CDR3 loop: CATSDPGTGGNTGELFF. CDR3 bases: TGTGCCACCAGTGATCCCGGGACAGGGGGGAACACCGGGGAGCTGTTTTTT.

The chain employs TRBV5-1 and TRBJ1-1, with unresolved D. The CDR3 spans 14 residues. Germline V gives CDR1 SGHRS, CDR2 YFSETQ. V was cut by 1 base and J by 0 bases, with 7 bases left in between. In DNA form, the CDR3 reads TGCGCCAGCAGCTTGAGGTCAGTGAACACTGAAGCTTTCTTT. Protein sequence: CASSLRSVNTEAFF.

The chain combines TRBV6-6 with TRBJ2-1; D not certain. The ends were cut back, 1 base at V and 6 bases at J, with 13 bases in the middle. Germline V gene lookup returns CDR1 MNHNY and CDR2 SVGAGI (reference sequence). The CDR3 covers 15 residues. This CDR3 reads CASSYLGFPINEQFF. Here the CDR3 DNA reads TGTGCCAGCAGTTACTTGGGGTTTCCCATCAATGAGCAGTTCTTC.

V usage is TRBV28 and J usage is TRBJ1-4; the D is unclear. CDR1 is MDHEN and CDR2 is SYDVKM in the germline V gene. The CDR3 is made up of 15 amino acids. Trimming removed 7 bases from V and 8 bases from J, with 20 bases in between. CDR3 sequence (DNA): TGTGCCAGCAACCGTCGGTCGGGGTCGAAAGAAAAACTGTTTTTT. It is translated as CASNRRSGSKEKLFF.

This chain joins TRBV19 and TRBJ1-3, with unresolved D. V lost 3 bases and J 0 bases, leaving 12 bases between the germline ends. The CDR3 covers 16 residues. The V gene's germline CDR1 is LNHDA and CDR2 SQIVND (reference sequence). The CDR3 nucleotides read TGTGCCAGTAGTATTCAAGGCCCGTTCTCTGGAAACACCATATATTTT. Translating gives CASSIQGPFSGNTIYF.

V is TRBV16 and J is TRBJ1-4; D call uncertain. The CDR3 covers 16 residues. Deletions cut 0 bases from V and 7 bases from J, with 15 bases between. Germline loops: CDR1 KGHSY, CDR2 FQNENV. The CDR3 region has the DNA TGTGCCAGCAGCCAATCAGCCGGGTTTAGGCGTGAAAAACTGTTTTTT. Translated, it gives CASSQSAGFRREKLFF.

The V call is TRBV24-1, the J call TRBJ1-2; D not certain. Germline CDR1 reads KGHDR; CDR2 reads SFDVKD. The V gene lost 0 bases and the J gene lost 5 bases, with 15 bases spanning the gap. The CDR3 runs to 16 residues. The CDR3 DNA reads TGTGCCACCAGTGATTTGAGACTGGGCCTCACTTATGGCTACACCTTC. Its translation is CATSDLRLGLTYGYTF.